The following is a T cell receptor beta chain sequence with its context. What it binds is unknown. TCRdb ran MiXCR on the 5' RACE reads and lists one entry per CDR3 protein. Of hundreds of thousands of distinct CDR3 sequences detected, under 9% appear once; the ten largest clones hold 0.75% to 1%. All donors were healthy, and all were Caucasian. This specimen belongs to a study of identical twins. The CDR3 is 14 amino acids. Germline V gene sequence: CDR1 SQVTM, CDR2 ANQGSEA. V lost 6 bases and J lost 2, with 11 bases in between. Findings and limits, study-wide: Zero-insertion findings could be partly confounded by invariant cells (MAIT and iNKT cells). Whereas memory repertoires showed no such difference, abundant cord blood beta clonotypes carried fewer insertions. Recombination models fit unrelated individuals' TCR alpha sharing but underestimated twins'.

These data also formed part of another study, on yellow fever vaccine responses in identical twins.

The sequenced material came from PBMCs. The chain uses TRBV29-1 and TRBJ2-6; D is tentatively TRBD1 or TRBD2 (5 bases each). The sequence came from a woman aged 18-30 years in good health. The CDR3 region has the DNA TGCAGCGTAGAATTGGGGGCTGGGGCCAACGTCCTGACTTTC. This gives the protein CSVELGAGANVLTF.